This TCR beta chain stems from a study of shared clonotypes between healthy human individuals. Across the whole study: Three plates were used per donor for CD4 naive, three for CD4 memory, two for CD8 naive and one for CD8 memory. Whole-study findings and limits: Among donors, clonotype sharing was expected to be affected by sequencing depth.

Data came from immunoSEQ multiplex PCR; TCRdb stores just in-frame clones and leaves some out. The profile shows hundreds of thousands of clones, around 96% of them singletons. The length of the CDR3 is 14 residues. Germline V gene sequence: CDR1 MDHEN, CDR2 SYDVKM. V was trimmed by 4 bases and J by 5 bases, leaving 14 bases between them. With respect to this clone: Antigen unknown.

As defined, naive CD8 cells were CD45RO-negative and positively selected for CCR7, with terminally differentiated effector memory CD45RA+ cells excluded. Study donors comprised healthy, HIV-negative adults devoid of recent acute infection or vaccination. The sequence came from a woman aged 25 to 39 in good health. The gene calls are TRBV28 and TRBJ1-1; tentative D call: TRBD1 (6 bases). Sequenced material: naive CD8+ T cells sorted from blood. The CDR3 loop reads CASSYNRDRTEAFF. The CDR3 nucleotides are TGTGCCAGCAGTTATAACAGGGATAGGACTGAAGCTTTCTTT.